This note documents a single TCR beta chain sequence. The table came from immunoSEQ multiplex PCR; TCRdb's copy has only in-frame clones and leaves some out. The top ten hold about 2.2% of the sample, which has around 140,000 clones, around 92% seen once. Per germline, CDR1 MNHEY and CDR2 SVGAGI. The CDR3 is 15 residues long. Trimming cost V 5 bases and J 5 bases, with 16 bases left between them. The sample belongs to a study of control samples from healthy donors and cancer patients. The rearrangement links TRBV6-5 to TRBJ1-3; D is possibly TRBD1 (6 bases). Sequencing was performed on blood. The sequence derives from a woman between 50 and 59 years old in good health. The CDR3 DNA reads as TGTGCCAGCAGTCCAAGGGGGAGGGAGAGAAACACCATATATTTT. It codes for CASSPRGRERNTIYF.